Below are 20 T cell receptor beta chains sequenced from a single sample in a study of cytotoxic CD8 clonotypes in ibrutinib-treated CLL. Only in-frame clones appear in the TCRdb table, and some are missing; sequencing was by immunoSEQ multiplex PCR. The sample contains about 300,000 clones, about 61% of which appear only once. The specimen was PBMCs, collected after 36 months of ibrutinib treatment. The origin of the receptors is a human donor with chronic lymphocytic leukemia.

The V gene is TRBV29-1, the J gene TRBJ1-1; the D gene is possibly TRBD1 (6 bases). In germline, CDR1 is SQVTM, CDR2 ANQGSEA. CDR3 length: 12 amino acids. Trimming pared 6 bases from V and 9 bases from J, leaving 17 bases between. The CDR3 is CSVRQAQGQAFF. The DNA for the CDR3 is TGCAGCGTACGACAGGCCCAAGGTCAAGCTTTCTTT.

The genes are TRBV29-1 and TRBJ1-2; D is perhaps TRBD1 (5 bases). V lost 4 bases to trimming and J lost 3 bases, with 12 bases between them. Germline V gives CDR1 SQVTM, CDR2 ANQGSEA. This CDR3 contains 13 residues. The CDR3 protein is CSVVSGRDYGYTF. The CDR3 nucleotides are TGCAGCGTTGTCTCAGGGAGGGACTATGGCTACACCTTC.

The chain has TRBV2 and TRBJ2-2; D is possibly TRBD1 or TRBD2 (5 bases each). Trimming removed 6 bases at V and 4 bases at J, with 15 bases between. The CDR3 runs to 15 residues. Looked up from germline, CDR1 is SNHLY and CDR2 is FYNNEI. The CDR3: CASRGRAGFTGELFF. The CDR3 nucleotides read TGTGCCAGCAGGGGGCGGGCAGGGTTCACCGGGGAGCTGTTTTTT.

This clone was seen a handful of times. This CDR3 is also generated by other DNA sequences in the sample. The chain combines TRBV7-2 with TRBJ2-7, with 10 bases identical to TRBD2. J was trimmed by 4 bases and V by 0 bases; bases with no gene match: 0. The CDR3 is 14 amino acids. Germline V gene lookup returns CDR1 SGHTA and CDR2 FQGNSA. The CDR3 reads CASSLASGGYEQYF. CDR3 nucleotides: TGTGCCAGCAGCTTAGCTAGCGGGGGGTACGAGCAGTACTTC.

The sample holds one count of this clone. The chain carries TRBV10-3 and TRBJ1-1, with a tentative D call TRBD1 (5 bases). CDR3 length: 13 amino acids. Trimming cost V 8 bases and J 6 bases, with 16 bases left between them. Germline-derived CDR1 and CDR2 are ENHRY and SYGVKD. CDR3 in amino acids: CAIADTSRAEAFF. As DNA, the CDR3 is TGTGCCATCGCGGACACCTCGAGGGCTGAAGCTTTCTTT.

The rearrangement links TRBV6-1 to TRBJ2-3, with a weak D call TRBD2 (5 bases). From germline, CDR1 is MNHNS and CDR2 SASEGT. CDR3 length: 16 amino acids. Trimming shortened V by 4 bases and J by 2 bases, and 16 bases separated the two germline ends. CDR3 loop: CASSASLGPYTDTQYF. The CDR3, as DNA: TGTGCCAGCAGTGCCTCACTAGGGCCGTACACAGATACGCAGTATTTT.

The chain carries TRBV19 and TRBJ1-2; weak D call: TRBD1 (6 bases). From germline, CDR1 is LNHDA and CDR2 SQIVND (reference sequence). The V and J ends lost 4 bases and 4 bases respectively, with 10 bases between them. There are 13 residues in the CDR3. The CDR3 DNA is TGTGCCAGTAGTAGACAGGAGCTCTATGGCTACACCTTC. Its translation: CASSRQELYGYTF.

The chain has TRBV9 and TRBJ2-3; 10 bases map to TRBD2. CDR1 SGDLS and CDR2 YYNGEE come from the germline V gene. Trimming took 0 bases from V and 5 from J; bases not matched to a gene: 6. The CDR3 spans 16 residues. CDR3 in DNA: TGTGCCAGCAGCGTAGCTAGCGGGGGACGAGAAGATACGCAGTATTTT. Translating gives CASSVASGGREDTQYF. Together with reference TRBV9 and TRBJ2-3, the CDR3 gives the full variable domain: DSGVTQTPKHLITATGQRVTLRCSPRSGDLSVYWYQQSLDQGLQFLIQYYNGEERAKGNILERFSAQQFPDLHSELNLSSLELGDSALYFCASSVASGGREDTQYFGPGTRLTVL.

This clone has a handful of counts. This chain links TRBV4-1 with TRBJ1-5, with D unclear. Trimming removed 3 bases from V and 0 bases from J, with 6 bases in between. This CDR3 contains 14 residues. Germline V gene data show CDR1 as MGHRA and CDR2 as YSYEKL. The CDR3 DNA is TGCGCCAGCAGCCAGTTTGATAGCAATCAGCCCCAGCATTTT. Protein product: CASSQFDSNQPQHF.

This clone was detected a few times. The chain recombines TRBV5-1 with TRBJ2-2; D assignment may be TRBD1 or TRBD2 (5 bases each). From germline, CDR1 is SGHRS and CDR2 YFSETQ. With 0 bases removed from V and 1 base from J, the gap between germline ends came to 7 bases. The CDR3 extends over 15 amino acids. CDR3 sequence: CASSLAGRNTGELFF. The CDR3 nucleotides are TGCGCCAGCAGCTTGGCGGGGCGGAACACCGGGGAGCTGTTTTTT.

This rearrangement joins TRBV6-5 to TRBJ2-2; the D gene could be TRBD1 or TRBD2 (5 bases each). This CDR3 contains 13 residues. Germline V gives CDR1 MNHEY, CDR2 SVGAGI. Trimming took off 2 bases at V and 7 bases at J, with 8 bases between the two ends. DNA for the CDR3: TGTGCCAGCAGTTACGGGGGTAACGGGGAGCTGTTTTTT. Translation: CASSYGGNGELFF.

The chain recombines TRBV2 with TRBJ2-3; 8 positions agree with TRBD2. Looked up from germline, CDR1 is SNHLY and CDR2 is FYNNEI. The junction had 11 bases not matched to a gene; V was cut back by 10 bases and J by 5 bases. CDR3 length: 14 residues. The CDR3 DNA follows: TGTGCCAATAAAGCGGGAGCACCGAGAGATACGCAGTATTTT. It encodes CANKAGAPRDTQYF.

The J gene is TRBJ2-2, the V gene TRBV11-2; 7 positions agree with TRBD2. V was pared by 6 bases and J by 5 bases, with 3 bases of the junction left unmatched. CDR1 and CDR2 from the germline V gene are SGHAT and FQNNGV. The length of the CDR3 is 13 residues. DNA for the CDR3: TGTGCCAGCAGGGTTAGCGGGACCGGGGAGCTGTTTTTT. This translates into CASRVSGTGELFF.

With regard to this clone: Other DNA sequences in the sample encode the same CDR3. The gene calls are TRBV7-2 and TRBJ2-7, with TRBD2 as a possible D gene (5 bases). Germline CDR1 and CDR2: SGHTA and FQGNSA. V lost 2 bases, J lost 3 bases, and 11 bases lay in between. The CDR3 totals 14 residues. The CDR3, as DNA: TGTGCCAGCAGCTTACGTGGGAGAATCTACGAGCAGTACTTC. Its translation: CASSLRGRIYEQYF. The variable domain in full, completed from reference TRBV7-2 and TRBJ2-7, reads GAGVSQSPSNKVTEKGKDVELRCDPISGHTALYWYRQSLGQGLEFLIYFQGNSAPDKSGLPSDRFSAERTGGSVSTLTIQRTQQEDSAVYLCASSLRGRIYEQYFGPGTRLTVT.

This clone was seen once. V gene TRBV9 combines with J gene TRBJ1-4, with D hard to call. This CDR3 region has 14 residues. V lost 0 bases and J 11 bases, leaving 14 bases between the germline ends. The germline gives CDR1 SGDLS, CDR2 YYNGEE. For the CDR3, the DNA is TGTGCCAGCAGCGTAGGGCCACAAACTTGGAAACTGTTTTTT. Residues: CASSVGPQTWKLFF.

V gene TRBV18 combines with J gene TRBJ2-7, with D possibly TRBD2 on 6 matching bases. The germline V gene has CDR1 KGHSH and CDR2 LQKENI. Trimming removed 6 bases at V and 0 bases at J, with 9 bases between. The CDR3 spans 13 residues. In nucleotides, the CDR3 is TGTGCCAGCTCCGACGGGAGCTCCTACGAGCAGTACTTC. It specifies CASSDGSSYEQYF. Full variable domain (remainder filled in from reference TRBV18 and TRBJ2-7): NAGVMQNPRHLVRRRGQEARLRCSPMKGHSHVYWYRQLPEEGLKFMVYLQKENIIDESGMPKERFSAEFPKEGPSILRIQQVVRGDSAAYFCASSDGSSYEQYFGPGTRLTVT.

V usage is TRBV7-6 and J usage is TRBJ2-5, with 9 bases fitting TRBD2. Germline V CDR1 and CDR2: SGHVS, FNYEAQ. V shed 5 bases and J 4 bases; nucleotides not matched to a gene: 8. The CDR3 consists of 15 residues. The chain's CDR3 is CASSIPAGGTETQYF. The CDR3 coding sequence is TGTGCCAGCAGCATCCCCGCGGGGGGGACAGAGACCCAGTACTTC. Variable domain in full (rest from reference TRBV7-6 and TRBJ2-5): GAGVSQSPRYKVTKRGQDVALRCDPISGHVSLYWYRQALGQGPEFLTYFNYEAQQDKSGLPNDRFSAERPEGSISTLTIQRTEQRDSAMYRCASSIPAGGTETQYFGPGTRLLVL.

This clone was counted only a few times. The chain recombines TRBV7-3 with TRBJ2-3; no reliable D call. V was clipped by 5 bases and J by 5 bases, with 20 bases between them. This CDR3 spans 16 amino acids. Germline CDR1 reads SGHTA; CDR2 reads FQGTGA. The CDR3 is CASSPPSATPQDTQYF. In DNA form, the CDR3 reads TGTGCCAGCAGCCCACCCTCTGCCACACCCCAAGATACGCAGTATTTT. Based on the CDR3 plus reference TRBV7-3 and TRBJ2-3, the full variable domain is GAGVSQTPSNKVTEKGKYVELRCDPISGHTALYWYRQSLGQGPEFLIYFQGTGAADDSGLPNDRFFAVRPEGSVSTLKIQRTERGDSAVYLCASSPPSATPQDTQYFGPGTRLTVL.

As concerns this clone: Other nucleotide sequences from this sample produce the same CDR3. V usage is TRBV2 and J usage is TRBJ2-7; D uncertain. Germline CDR1 and CDR2: SNHLY and FYNNEI. The V end was cut by 7 bases, the J end by 0 bases, with 7 bases between. The CDR3 is 12 residues long. CDR3 in amino acids: CASKGSSYEQYF. CDR3 DNA: TGTGCCAGCAAAGGCTCCTCCTACGAGCAGTACTTC.

The V and J genes are TRBV19 and TRBJ2-7; D gene ambiguous. The V end was cut by 6 bases, the J end by 6 bases, with 15 bases between. Germline CDR1 and CDR2: LNHDA and SQIVND (reference sequence). The CDR3 sequence is 13 residues long. Written as DNA, the CDR3 is TGTGCCAGTAGCCTCGGACCCTTCGCCGAGCAGTACTTC. Amino acid sequence: CASSLGPFAEQYF.